This TCR beta chain was found in a study of STAT3 mutations in large granular lymphocyte leukemia. Study details: Roughly two fifths of treated T-LGLL patients showed hematologic response to immunosuppression.

V lost 5 bases, J lost 4 bases, and 18 bases lay in between. The CDR3 covers 15 residues. Germline V lookup: CDR1 MNHEY, CDR2 SMNVEV (reference sequence). Study results and caveats: In about 30% of the 18 patients, new TCR clonotypes emerged after therapy. Every T-LGLL patient had at least one immunodominant TCRbeta clonotype.

Each sample's TCRbeta library yielded on average roughly 43,000 productive templates. TCRdb keeps only in-frame clones here, not all; method: immunoSEQ multiplex PCR. The sample lists over 8,000 clones; approximately 91% were seen once. A remark on this clone: Its antigen is still unknown.

This chain connects TRBV27 to TRBJ2-7; D could derive from TRBD1 or TRBD2 (5 bases each). Sequenced: peripheral blood mononuclear cells. The sequence came from a man aged 80 or over with T-cell large granular lymphocyte leukemia. Some clones in this sample may be carry-over from other donors' samples. The CDR3 loop reads CASSAPGTPPYEQYF. CDR3 coding DNA: TGTGCCAGCAGTGCACCCGGGACGCCTCCGTACGAGCAGTACTTC.